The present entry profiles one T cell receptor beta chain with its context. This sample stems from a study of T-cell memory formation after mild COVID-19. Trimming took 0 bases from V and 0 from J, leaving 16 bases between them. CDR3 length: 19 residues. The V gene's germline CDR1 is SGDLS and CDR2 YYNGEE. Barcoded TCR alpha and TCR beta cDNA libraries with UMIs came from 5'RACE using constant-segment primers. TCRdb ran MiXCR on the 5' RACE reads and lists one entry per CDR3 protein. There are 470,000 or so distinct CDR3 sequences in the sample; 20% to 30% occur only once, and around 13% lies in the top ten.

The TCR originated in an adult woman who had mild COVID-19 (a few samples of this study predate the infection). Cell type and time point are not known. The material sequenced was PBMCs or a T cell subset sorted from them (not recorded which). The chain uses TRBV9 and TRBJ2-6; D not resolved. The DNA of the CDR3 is TGTGCCAGCAGCGTAGACCAGAAGAAATCGTACTCTGGGGCCAACGTCCTGACTTTC. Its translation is CASSVDQKKSYSGANVLTF.